The 26 T cell receptor beta chains presented below share a single source sample, sequenced in a study of blood T cell repertoires in COVID-19. Generated by immunoSEQ multiplex PCR, the TCRdb table keeps only in-frame clones and is missing some. The sample records 250,000 to 300,000 clones, around 89% being singletons. Input material: peripheral blood. The receptors originated from a woman aged 40-49 years who had recovered from COVID-19.

This rearrangement joins TRBV12-3 or TRBV12-4 to TRBJ1-2, with D unresolved. This CDR3 region has 13 residues. The ends were cut back, 2 bases at V and 4 bases at J, with 8 bases in the middle. DNA for the CDR3: TGTGCCAGCAGTTTATTGGGCAGCTATGGCTACACCTTC. Amino acids: CASSLLGSYGYTF.

The rearrangement links TRBV27 to TRBJ2-2, with a possible D match to TRBD1 (5 bases). CDR3 size: 18 residues. The V gene lost 8 bases and the J gene lost 0 bases, with 22 bases spanning the gap. Per germline, CDR1 MNHEY and CDR2 SMNVEV (reference sequence). The CDR3 bases are TGTGCCAGCCGCCAAACTGGGGCAGGCCGCCCGAACACCGGGGAGCTGTTTTTT. Translating it yields CASRQTGAGRPNTGELFF.

The CDR3: CASRTGETQYF. The CDR3, as DNA: TGTGCCAGCAGGACAGGGGAGACCCAGTACTTC. V and J are TRBV6-5 and TRBJ2-5, with 7 bases fitting TRBD1. Germline CDR1 reads MNHEY; CDR2 reads SVGAGI. V shed 6 bases, J shed 5 bases, and the junction held 0 bases outside the gene matches. The CDR3 contains 11 residues.

This clone was detected once. J is TRBJ1-1 and V is TRBV3-1 (or the pseudogene TRBV3-2); 8 nucleotides match TRBD1. Germline values: CDR1 LGHDT, CDR2 YNNKEL (reference sequence). The ends lost 1 base at V and 10 bases at J; junction bases unmatched: 5. This CDR3 spans 13 amino acids. The CDR3 coding sequence is TGTGCCAGCAGCCAAGCGGACAGGGTTGGAGCTTTCTTT. Encoded protein: CASSQADRVGAFF.

J is TRBJ2-3 and V is TRBV7-9; 9 bases agree with TRBD2. The germline V gene encodes CDR1 SEHNR and CDR2 FQNEAQ (reference sequence). V was pared by 0 bases and J by 4 bases, with 5 bases of the junction left unmatched. The CDR3 is 16 amino acids. The CDR3 here is CASSLAGGRVADTQYF. CDR3 sequence (DNA): TGTGCCAGCAGCTTAGCAGGCGGGAGGGTCGCAGATACGCAGTATTTT.

On this clone: Other DNA sequences in this sample translate to the same CDR3. V gene TRBV7-9 combines with J gene TRBJ1-2, with D possibly matching TRBD1 (6 bases). V was cut by 0 bases and J by 7 bases, with 6 bases left in between. CDR1 and CDR2 from the germline V gene are SEHNR and FQNEAQ (reference sequence). There are 12 residues in the CDR3. The CDR3 loop is CASSLAGGGYTF. CDR3 nucleotides: TGTGCCAGCAGCTTAGCAGGGGGTGGCTACACCTTC.

The J gene is TRBJ1-2, the V gene TRBV30, with TRBD1 matching 10 bases. V dropped 8 bases and J dropped 0; count of bases not matched to a gene: 9. Germline lookup yields CDR1 GTSNPN and CDR2 SVGIG (reference sequence). The CDR3 contains 15 residues. CDR3 in amino acids: CARHHGTGANYGYTF. CDR3 coding DNA: TGTGCCCGCCACCACGGGACAGGGGCTAACTATGGCTACACCTTC.

This clone was recorded once. The rearrangement joins TRBV12-3 or TRBV12-4 to TRBJ1-5, with D possibly matching TRBD1 (6 bases). The CDR3 covers 13 residues. V shed 6 bases and J shed 6 bases, with 12 bases lying between them. The DNA for the CDR3 is TGTGCCAGCAGGGGGGGGCGGGGTCAGCCCCAGCATTTT. Residues: CASRGGRGQPQHF.

The rearrangement uses TRBV11-2 and TRBJ1-5; D is perhaps TRBD1 (6 bases). This CDR3 region has 13 residues. Germline V gene data show CDR1 as SGHAT and CDR2 as FQNNGV. Deletions cut 0 bases from V and 11 bases from J, with 11 bases between. For the CDR3, the DNA is TGTGCCAGCAGCTTAGATGAAGGGACAACCCAGCATTTT. It yields the protein CASSLDEGTTQHF.

On this clone itself: Other DNA sequences of this sample code for an identical CDR3. V is TRBV7-2 and J is TRBJ2-5; D is undetermined. Deletions cut 5 bases from V and 1 base from J, with 11 bases between. This CDR3 comprises 14 residues. Germline V gene lookup returns CDR1 SGHTA and CDR2 FQGNSA. The CDR3 sequence is CASSPPGGQETQYF. The CDR3 DNA reads as TGTGCCAGCAGCCCCCCCGGCGGCCAAGAGACCCAGTACTTC.

This clone was detected ten times or more. The CDR3 DNA is TGTGCCAGCAGTGCCCCCCCGGACAGAAGCAATGGACTGTTTTTT. It encodes CASSAPPDRSNGLFF. This chain connects TRBV6-2 or TRBV6-3 to TRBJ1-4; D perhaps matches TRBD1 (6 bases). Germline lookup yields CDR1 MNHEY and CDR2 SVGEGT. The V end was cut by 5 bases, the J end by 13 bases, with 23 bases between. The CDR3 spans 15 residues.

V gene TRBV9 combines with J gene TRBJ2-5, with 7 bases matching TRBD2. V lost 0 bases to trimming and J lost 2 bases; unmatched junction nucleotides: 7. Germline V CDR1 and CDR2: SGDLS, YYNGEE. The CDR3 sequence is 16 residues long. The CDR3 DNA sequence: TGTGCCAGCAGCGTAGGGGCTAGCGGCCAACAAGAGACCCAGTACTTC. This sequence encodes CASSVGASGQQETQYF.

This clone appeared a single time. The J gene is TRBJ1-2, the V gene TRBV19; 7 nucleotides line up with TRBD1. The germline V gene has CDR1 LNHDA and CDR2 SQIVND (reference sequence). The V segment lost 7 bases and the J segment 2 bases; nucleotides outside the gene matches: 16. CDR3 length: 17 residues. The CDR3 is CASTAGGRQGGNYGYTF. CDR3 nucleotides: TGTGCCAGTACCGCAGGGGGACGGCAGGGGGGAAACTATGGCTACACCTTC.

Points on this clone: The sample holds other DNA sequences that translate to the same CDR3. The rearrangement links TRBV5-1 to TRBJ1-1; the D gene is possibly TRBD1 (6 bases). The CDR3 consists of 13 residues. Germline V gene lookup returns CDR1 SGHRS and CDR2 YFSETQ. The V end lost 2 bases, the J end lost 1 base, and 6 bases lay between the germline ends. DNA for the CDR3: TGCGCCAGCAGCTTAGGGGGGAACACTGAAGCTTTCTTT. Residues: CASSLGGNTEAFF.

The chain couples TRBV5-6 to TRBJ1-2; 7 bases agree with TRBD1. The germline gives CDR1 SGHDT, CDR2 YYEEEE. CDR3 length equals 14 residues. Trimming removed 4 bases from V and 6 bases from J; junction bases left unmatched: 9. The CDR3 DNA follows: TGTGCCAGCAGCCAGCCGACAGGGTCGGATGGCTACACCTTC. Translating it yields CASSQPTGSDGYTF.

This CDR3 reads CASSGTAIGTIYF. The CDR3 region has the DNA TGTGCCAGCAGTGGGACAGCGATCGGCACCATATATTTT. This sequence joins TRBV12-3 or TRBV12-4 and TRBJ1-3; TRBD1 matches 7 bases. V was clipped by 5 bases and J by 9 bases; unmatched bases: 7. The CDR3 sequence is 13 residues long.

Turning to this clone: Given a much more abundant clone one base away, this may be a read error. The chain is built from TRBV27 and TRBJ2-5, with D perhaps TRBD2 (6 bases). This CDR3 is 10 amino acids long. Deletions cut 8 bases from V and 5 bases from J, with 6 bases between. Germline-derived CDR1 and CDR2 are MNHEY and SMNVEV (reference sequence). CDR3 in amino acids: CASRGETQYF. In nucleotides, the CDR3 is TGTGCCAGCCGGGGGGAGACCCAGTACTTC.

The rearrangement uses TRBV18 and TRBJ2-6; D remains unclear. The CDR3 loop spans 15 amino acids. Trimming took off 3 bases at V and 0 bases at J, with 6 bases between the two ends. Germline V gives CDR1 KGHSH, CDR2 LQKENI. The CDR3 sequence: CASSPSVSGANVLTF. CDR3 DNA sequence: TGTGCCAGCTCACCCAGCGTCTCTGGGGCCAACGTCCTGACTTTC.

The rearrangement uses TRBV11-2 and TRBJ2-4, with TRBD2 matching over 15 bases. Germline V gene sequence: CDR1 SGHAT, CDR2 FQNNGV. The length of the CDR3 is 16 residues. V was clipped by 1 base and J by 9 bases; unmatched bases: 4. CDR3 coding DNA: TGTGCCAGCAGCTTAGGGACTAGCGGGAGGGGGGGCATTCAGTACTTC. Translation gives CASSLGTSGRGGIQYF.

The rearrangement joins TRBV18 to TRBJ2-5; 7 bases agree with TRBD1. CDR1 and CDR2 (germline): KGHSH, LQKENI. The CDR3 spans 14 residues. V lost 4 bases, J lost 5 bases, and 7 bases stayed unmatched. The CDR3 nucleotides read TGTGCCAGCTCACTTCTGGACAGGTTTGAGACCCAGTACTTC. As protein: CASSLLDRFETQYF.

The gene calls are TRBV2 and TRBJ1-6, with D uncertain. This CDR3 comprises 15 residues. Germline V gene lookup returns CDR1 SNHLY and CDR2 FYNNEI. The V and J ends lost 6 bases and 7 bases respectively, with 16 bases between them. CDR3 sequence reads: CASRTEGGLNSPLHF. Written as DNA, the CDR3 is TGTGCCAGCAGGACCGAGGGAGGTTTAAATTCACCCCTCCACTTT.

This clone was detected a few times. J is TRBJ2-5 and V is TRBV11-3; weak D call: TRBD1 (5 bases). Trimming shortened V by 11 bases and J by 3 bases, and 13 bases separated the two germline ends. Germline V gene sequence: CDR1 SGHNT, CDR2 YENEEA. This CDR3 comprises 12 residues. This CDR3 is CAQPPREETQYF. DNA of the CDR3: TGTGCCCAACCCCCCAGGGAAGAGACCCAGTACTTC.

The genes are TRBV20-1 and TRBJ2-5, with 12 bases matching TRBD2. In germline, CDR1 is DFQATT, CDR2 SNEGSKA (reference sequence). J gave up 4 bases and V 3 bases, and 6 bases lay outside the gene matches. The CDR3 is 15 residues long. CDR3 region: CSASVGLAGPETQYF. The CDR3 coding sequence is TGCAGTGCTAGTGTCGGACTAGCGGGACCAGAGACCCAGTACTTC.

This chain joins TRBV29-1 and TRBJ1-1; 7 nucleotides line up with TRBD1. Germline CDR1 reads SQVTM; CDR2 reads ANQGSEA. This CDR3 is 13 amino acids long. V shed 3 bases and J 9 bases; nucleotides not matched to a gene: 10. CDR3 bases: TGCAGCGTTGACACCAGGACAGGCTCTAAAGCTTTCTTT. Its translation: CSVDTRTGSKAFF.

This clone has a handful of counts. V and J are TRBV7-9 and TRBJ1-3; D uncertain. Germline V gene lookup returns CDR1 SEHNR and CDR2 FQNEAQ (reference sequence). V was shortened by 11 bases and J by 2 bases, with 19 bases between the two germline ends. The CDR3 spans 15 residues. CDR3 DNA sequence: TGTGCCGCACGGGTTGGTAGGGAGGCTGGAAACACCATATATTTT. Translation gives CAARVGREAGNTIYF.

Remarks on this clone: Compared with germline, one end of the junction differs, possibly owing to a read error. This chain uses TRBV7-7 with TRBJ2-3; 10 bases line up with TRBD1. Germline loops: CDR1 SSHAT, CDR2 FNYEAQ (reference sequence). CDR3 length: 16 amino acids. The CDR3 protein is CASSLTLGTGADTQYF. Written as DNA, the CDR3 is TGTGCTAGCAGCTTAACCCTGGGGACAGGGGCAGATACGCAGTATTTT.